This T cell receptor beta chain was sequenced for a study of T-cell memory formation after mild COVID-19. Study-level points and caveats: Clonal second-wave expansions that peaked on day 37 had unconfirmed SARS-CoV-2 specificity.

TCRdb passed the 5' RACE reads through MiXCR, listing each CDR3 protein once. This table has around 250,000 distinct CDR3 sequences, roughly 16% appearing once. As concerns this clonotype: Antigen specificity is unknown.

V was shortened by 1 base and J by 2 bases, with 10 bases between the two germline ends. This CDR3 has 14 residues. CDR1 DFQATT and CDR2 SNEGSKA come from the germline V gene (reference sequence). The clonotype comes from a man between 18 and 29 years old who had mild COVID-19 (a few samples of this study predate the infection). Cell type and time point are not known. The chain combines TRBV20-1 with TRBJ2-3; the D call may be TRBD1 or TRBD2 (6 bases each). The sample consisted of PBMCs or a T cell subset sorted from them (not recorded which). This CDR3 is CSARVPGATDTQYF. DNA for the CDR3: TGCAGTGCTAGAGTTCCGGGGGCCACAGATACGCAGTATTTT.